This TCR beta chain was sequenced in a study of regulatory T cells in long-lasting Graves disease. Study-wide results and limits: Persistent disease was associated with favored TRBV28 usage and with favored use of TRBJ1-2 and TRBJ2-5.

Time point described: persistent/refractory GD, antithyroid drugs over 5 years with positive TRAb. Construction of the TCR library relied on RNA isolated from PBMCs. This clonotype was seen many times. Its antigen is not known. Germline V lookup: CDR1 MNHNS, CDR2 SASEGT. Trimming took off 6 bases at V and 6 bases at J, with 18 bases between the two ends. This CDR3 region has 14 residues. To make TCR beta libraries, researchers used iRepertoire HTBI primers and Arm-PCR of CDR3 regions. TCRdb redid the calling of the multiplex PCR reads with MiXCR, one entry per CDR3 protein. Among roughly 400,000 distinct CDR3 sequences listed, less than 25% were seen once.

The V call is TRBV6-1, the J call TRBJ2-7; D might be TRBD1 or TRBD2, each matching 5 bases. This sample comprised peripheral blood mononuclear cells (PBMCs), obtained when the disease was refractory, from a patient treated with antithyroid drugs. This TCR derives from a female donor with Graves disease. In DNA, the CDR3 is TGTGCCAGCAGACCCCTTGGGACCGCCATCGAGCAGTACTTC. It is translated as CASRPLGTAIEQYF.